These 25 T cell receptor beta chains share one sample of origin, sequenced in a study of blood T cell repertoires in COVID-19. Some clones are missing from TCRdb's copy, which holds only in-frame ones; the method was immunoSEQ multiplex PCR. The table has around 250,000 clones, around 85% seen once. Specimen: PBMCs or T cells enriched from blood (not recorded which). These receptors originate from a woman aged 50 to 65 who had recovered from COVID-19.

The table lists this clone with a few counts. The rearrangement links TRBV27 to TRBJ2-7, with 9 positions matching TRBD2. Germline V gene lookup returns CDR1 MNHEY and CDR2 SMNVEV (reference sequence). The junction had 10 bases not matched to a gene; V was cut back by 5 bases and J by 2 bases. CDR3 length: 16 amino acids. CDR3 sequence (DNA): TGTGCCAGCAGTCTAAAGCTAGCGGGACGGCCCTACGAGCAGTACTTC. It specifies CASSLKLAGRPYEQYF.

The rearrangement links TRBV28 to TRBJ2-7, with 8 bases matching TRBD1. Germline V CDR1 and CDR2: MDHEN, SYDVKM. The CDR3 spans 15 residues. V trimming: 5 bases; J trimming: 2 bases; junction bases outside the gene matches: 8. The CDR3 loop reads CASSGGQGVPYEQYF. The CDR3 DNA is TGTGCCAGCAGTGGCGGACAGGGTGTCCCCTACGAGCAGTACTTC. The full variable domain, rest sourced from reference TRBV28 and TRBJ2-7, is DVKVTQSSRYLVKRTGEKVFLECVQDMDHENMFWYRQDPGLGLRLIYFSYDVKMKEKGDIPEGYSVSREKKERFSLILESASTNQTSMYLCASSGGQGVPYEQYFGPGTRLTVT.

As regards this clone: The same CDR3 also results from other DNA sequences found in this sample. The chain is built from TRBV27 and TRBJ2-1, with a weak D call TRBD2 (6 bases). The CDR3 runs 12 residues. V was clipped by 8 bases and J by 6 bases, with 11 bases between them. CDR1 MNHEY and CDR2 SMNVEV come from the germline V gene (reference sequence). The CDR3 reads CASRGVGNEQFF. The CDR3 nucleotides read TGTGCCAGCCGCGGGGTGGGCAATGAGCAGTTCTTC.

This clone was counted once. CDR3 residues: CASSDRGHNEQFF. The CDR3 DNA sequence: TGTGCCAGCAGCGACAGGGGCCACAATGAGCAGTTCTTC. The chain couples TRBV27 to TRBJ2-1; the match to TRBD1 covers 8 bases. This CDR3 contains 13 residues. CDR1 MNHEY and CDR2 SMNVEV come from the germline V gene (reference sequence). V lost 6 bases, J lost 5 bases, and 3 bases stayed unmatched.

The chain uses TRBV6-1 and TRBJ2-6, with D maybe TRBD2 (6 bases). The CDR3 runs 17 residues. Germline lookup yields CDR1 MNHNS and CDR2 SASEGT. Trimming removed 4 bases at V and 4 bases at J, with 17 bases between. The CDR3 bases are TGTGCCAGCAGTGTCCGGGACTCCACTCTAGGGGCCAACGTCCTGACTTTC. Its protein product is CASSVRDSTLGANVLTF.

The J gene is TRBJ2-3, the V gene TRBV6-4; D remains unclear. CDR1 is MRHNA, CDR2 SNTAGT, per germline. V shed 0 bases and J shed 1 base, with 8 bases lying between them. This CDR3 has 15 residues. The CDR3 loop is CASSDSAAGTDTQYF. The CDR3 DNA sequence: TGTGCCAGCAGTGACTCCGCCGCGGGCACAGATACGCAGTATTTT.

The V gene is TRBV16, the J gene TRBJ2-1; TRBD2 agrees at 16 bases. There are 19 residues in the CDR3. The V and J ends lost 4 bases and 0 bases, in that order; junction bases with no gene match: 6. In germline, CDR1 is KGHSY, CDR2 FQNENV. The CDR3 is CASSPGTSGRASSYNEQFF. The CDR3 nucleotides are TGTGCCAGCAGCCCCGGGACTAGCGGGAGGGCCAGCTCCTACAATGAGCAGTTCTTC.

The chain has TRBV6-5 and TRBJ1-4; TRBD1 might be the D (5 bases). There are 15 residues in the CDR3. CDR1 and CDR2 from the germline V gene are MNHEY and SVGAGI. The V end lost 0 bases, the J end lost 7 bases, and 12 bases lay between the germline ends. The CDR3, as DNA: TGTGCCAGCAGTTACTCGTTGGGGGGGGGTGAAAAACTGTTTTTT. Amino acid sequence: CASSYSLGGGEKLFF.

CDR3: CASSADRANTGELFF. The CDR3 nucleotides are TGTGCCAGCTCTGCTGACAGGGCGAACACCGGGGAGCTGTTTTTT. The chain combines TRBV18 with TRBJ2-2; 7 nucleotides match TRBD1. The trim removed 6 bases at V and 0 bases at J, leaving 4 bases unmatched. CDR1 and CDR2 from the germline V gene are KGHSH and LQKENI. CDR3 length equals 15 residues.

This chain links TRBV6-5 with TRBJ2-3; 7 nucleotides align to TRBD1. This CDR3 has 14 amino acids. Unmatched junction bases numbered 6, after V lost 8 bases and J lost 1 base. Per germline, CDR1 MNHEY and CDR2 SVGAGI. The CDR3 DNA reads as TGTGCCAGCTTGACAGGGTCCCGCACAGATACGCAGTATTTT. This encodes CASLTGSRTDTQYF.

This clone is deemed medium-sized (0.01 to 0.1%). V and J are TRBV7-3 and TRBJ2-7; 9 bases agree with TRBD1. With V trimmed by 3 bases and J by 2 bases, 5 bases remained unmatched. Germline V gene lookup returns CDR1 SGHTA and CDR2 FQGTGA. This CDR3 is built from 15 residues. The DNA for the CDR3 is TGTGCCAGCAGCTTGGGACAGGGTCGAGCCTACGAGCAGTACTTC. Translated: CASSLGQGRAYEQYF.

The chain combines TRBV5-5 with TRBJ2-2; TRBD1 matches 8 bases. CDR3 length: 14 residues. V trimming: 2 bases; J trimming: 7 bases; junction bases outside the gene matches: 4. The germline CDR1 and CDR2 sequences are SGHKS and YYEKEE (reference sequence). DNA for the CDR3: TGTGCCAGCAGCTTTCACAGGGGGGACGGGGAGCTGTTTTTT. Translated, it gives CASSFHRGDGELFF.

The rearrangement joins TRBV5-6 to TRBJ1-2; no definite D call. V was cut by 4 bases and J by 1 base, with 11 bases left in between. The CDR3 has 14 residues. Germline values: CDR1 SGHDT, CDR2 YYEEEE. In DNA, the CDR3 is TGTGCCAGCAGCCGAGGATCGGTTAACTATGGCTACACCTTC. Amino acid sequence: CASSRGSVNYGYTF.

V is TRBV7-2 and J is TRBJ2-7, with TRBD1 as a possible D gene (6 bases). Germline loops: CDR1 SGHTA, CDR2 FQGNSA. Trimming pared 1 base from V and 2 bases from J, leaving 12 bases between. The CDR3 spans 15 residues. The CDR3 region is CASSLDGGRAYEQYF. CDR3 DNA sequence: TGTGCCAGCAGCTTAGATGGGGGCAGAGCCTACGAGCAGTACTTC.

The J gene is TRBJ2-7, the V gene TRBV21-1; the table assigns TRBD2, which was not confirmed against the DNA. TRBV21-1 is termed a pseudogene. The CDR3 length is 16 residues. CDR3 in DNA: TGTGCCAGCAGCAAGGAGGGACCCTCACAAAACTACGAGCAGTACTTC. The encoded protein is CASSKEGPSQNYEQYF.

Turning to this clone: Other DNA sequences within the sample encode an identical CDR3. The chain joins TRBV5-1 to TRBJ1-4; TRBD1 matches at 8 bases. CDR1 is SGHRS, CDR2 YFSETQ, per germline. V shed 4 bases and J 7 bases; nucleotides not matched to a gene: 0. The CDR3 extends over 12 amino acids. CDR3 protein: CASSGQGEKLFF. In DNA form, the CDR3 reads TGCGCCAGCAGCGGACAGGGTGAAAAACTGTTTTTT.

This rearrangement joins TRBV7-9 to TRBJ2-7; D is unresolved. The germline CDR1 and CDR2 sequences are SEHNR and FQNEAQ (reference sequence). Trimming stripped 4 bases from V and 7 bases from J, with 17 bases between. This CDR3 is 14 amino acids long. CDR3 amino acids: CASSSRAITEEQYF. As DNA, the CDR3 is TGTGCCAGCAGCTCCCGTGCGATTACGGAGGAGCAGTACTTC.

The CDR3 DNA sequence: TGTGCCAGCAGTGAAGGGGCAGGGGGTGCAAATCAGCCCCAGCATTTT. Translated, it gives CASSEGAGGANQPQHF. The chain couples TRBV2 to TRBJ1-5, with 7 bases fitting TRBD1. Germline CDR1 reads SNHLY; CDR2 reads FYNNEI. CDR3 size: 16 residues. Trimming took 1 base from V and 4 from J; bases not matched to a gene: 7.

The J gene is TRBJ1-1, the V gene TRBV2, with TRBD1 as a possible D gene (5 bases). V was trimmed by 2 bases and J by 3 bases, leaving 7 bases between them. Germline loops: CDR1 SNHLY, CDR2 FYNNEI. The CDR3 loop spans 13 amino acids. This CDR3 is CASSEQGYTEAFF. The CDR3 coding sequence is TGTGCCAGCAGTGAACAGGGTTACACTGAAGCTTTCTTT.

The chain links TRBV9 to TRBJ2-5, with TRBD2 matching over 15 bases. The germline V gene encodes CDR1 SGDLS and CDR2 YYNGEE. This CDR3 spans 20 amino acids. V was pared by 1 base and J by 0 bases, with 10 bases of the junction left unmatched. CDR3 protein: CASSVSTGTSGGTHQETQYF. The DNA of the CDR3 is TGTGCCAGCAGCGTATCTACCGGGACTAGCGGGGGGACCCACCAAGAGACCCAGTACTTC. Drawing the rest from reference TRBV9 and TRBJ2-5, the complete variable domain is DSGVTQTPKHLITATGQRVTLRCSPRSGDLSVYWYQQSLDQGLQFLIQYYNGEERAKGNILERFSAQQFPDLHSELNLSSLELGDSALYFCASSVSTGTSGGTHQETQYFGPGTRLLVL.

The chain joins TRBV7-8 to TRBJ1-5; 7 bases are a match to TRBD1. Germline V lookup: CDR1 SGHVS, CDR2 FQNEAQ. V trimming: 5 bases; J trimming: 7 bases; junction bases outside the gene matches: 14. This CDR3 has 16 amino acids. CDR3 sequence reads: CASSPRETGTLQPQHF. The CDR3 bases are TGTGCCAGCAGCCCCCGGGAGACAGGGACACTCCAGCCCCAGCATTTT.

The chain combines TRBV28 with TRBJ1-3; D unresolved. Germline loops: CDR1 MDHEN, CDR2 SYDVKM. This CDR3 has 14 residues. Trimming shortened V by 6 bases and J by 3 bases, and 12 bases separated the two germline ends. The CDR3 reads CASSSTVLGNTIYF. The CDR3, as DNA: TGTGCCAGCAGCTCCACAGTGCTTGGAAACACCATATATTTT.

The chain has TRBV2 and TRBJ2-3; 11 bases agree with TRBD2. V shed 6 bases, J shed 4 bases, and the junction held 15 bases outside the gene matches. The germline CDR1 and CDR2 sequences are SNHLY and FYNNEI. This CDR3 region has 18 residues. CDR3 sequence: CASSAPGSGRADADTQYF. The CDR3 DNA sequence: TGTGCCAGCAGCGCTCCGGGTAGCGGGAGGGCCGATGCAGATACGCAGTATTTT.

The CDR3 protein is CASTRTGGFSPLHF. CDR3 DNA sequence: TGTGCCAGCACGAGGACAGGGGGATTTTCACCCCTCCACTTT. The chain couples TRBV2 to TRBJ1-6; 10 bases match TRBD1. With V trimmed by 7 bases and J by 9 bases, 6 bases remained unmatched. Germline CDR1 is SNHLY and CDR2 is FYNNEI. There are 14 residues in the CDR3.

The V call is TRBV4-2, the J call TRBJ2-1, with TRBD2 matching 8 bases. The V gene's germline CDR1 is LGHNA and CDR2 YNFKEQ. The CDR3 is made up of 19 amino acids. The V and J ends lost 1 base and 5 bases, in that order; junction bases with no gene match: 16. CDR3 coding DNA: TGTGCCAGCAGCCAAGGAATGGTTTCAAGCGGGAGTGTGCACAATGAGCAGTTCTTC. This translates into CASSQGMVSSGSVHNEQFF.